This TCR beta chain was documented in a study of blood T cell repertoires in COVID-19. TCRdb keeps only in-frame clones here, not all; method: immunoSEQ multiplex PCR. The sample has a few hundred thousand clones; roughly 85% are singletons. CDR1 is SGHAT and CDR2 is FQNNGV in the germline V gene. V was clipped by 3 bases and J by 1 base; unmatched bases: 3. The CDR3 runs to 15 residues. Sequencing input: PBMCs or T cells enriched from blood (not recorded which). This sequence originates from a woman between 35 and 50 years old with acute COVID-19. This rearrangement joins TRBV11-2 to TRBJ1-2, with 9 bases fitting TRBD1. The CDR3 coding sequence is TGTGCCAGCAGCTTCACGGGACAGGGTAACTATGGCTACACCTTC. It codes for CASSFTGQGNYGYTF. The full variable domain, rest sourced from reference TRBV11-2 and TRBJ1-2, is EAGVAQSPRYKIIEKRQSVAFWCNPISGHATLYWYQQILGQGPKLLIQFQNNGVVDDSQLPKDRFSAERLKGVDSTLKIQPAKLEDSAVYLCASSFTGQGNYGYTFGSGTRLTVV.